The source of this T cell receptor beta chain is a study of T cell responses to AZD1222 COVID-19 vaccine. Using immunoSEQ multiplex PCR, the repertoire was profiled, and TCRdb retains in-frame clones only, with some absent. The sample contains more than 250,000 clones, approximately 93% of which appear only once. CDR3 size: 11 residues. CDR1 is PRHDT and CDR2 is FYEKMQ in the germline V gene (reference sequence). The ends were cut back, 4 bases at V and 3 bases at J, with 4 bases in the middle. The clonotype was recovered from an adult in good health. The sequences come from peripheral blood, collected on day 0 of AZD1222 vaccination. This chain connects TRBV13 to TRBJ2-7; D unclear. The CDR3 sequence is CASSSNYEQYF. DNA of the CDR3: TGTGCCAGCAGCTCGAACTACGAGCAGTACTTC.